This TCR beta chain was sequenced during a study of tumor and adjacent non-tumor tissue in lung cancer. Study-level points and caveats: Higher tumor TCR diversity was associated with shorter survival.

To note about this clonotype: What it binds is not known. Compared with germline, one end of the junction differs, possibly owing to a read error.

CDR3 length: 16 amino acids. Germline values: CDR1 SGHTA, CDR2 FQGTGA. This sample's RNA came from whole unsorted tissue. TCRbeta libraries were built with three rounds of nested PCR, modified from ARM-PCR. TCRdb analysed the multiplex PCR reads with MiXCR anew, one entry per CDR3 protein. The sample contains under 100,000 distinct CDR3 sequences, approximately 68% of which appear only once. The receptor was isolated from a woman between 65 and 79 years old with non-small cell lung cancer. The sample was lung tumor tissue. V gene TRBV7-3 combines with J gene TRBJ2-1; 9 nucleotides match TRBD2. Written as DNA, the CDR3 is TGTGCCAACAGCTTTGGTGGCGCGGGAGGGAGATATGAGCAGTTCTTC. The encoded protein is CANSFGGAGGRYEQFF.